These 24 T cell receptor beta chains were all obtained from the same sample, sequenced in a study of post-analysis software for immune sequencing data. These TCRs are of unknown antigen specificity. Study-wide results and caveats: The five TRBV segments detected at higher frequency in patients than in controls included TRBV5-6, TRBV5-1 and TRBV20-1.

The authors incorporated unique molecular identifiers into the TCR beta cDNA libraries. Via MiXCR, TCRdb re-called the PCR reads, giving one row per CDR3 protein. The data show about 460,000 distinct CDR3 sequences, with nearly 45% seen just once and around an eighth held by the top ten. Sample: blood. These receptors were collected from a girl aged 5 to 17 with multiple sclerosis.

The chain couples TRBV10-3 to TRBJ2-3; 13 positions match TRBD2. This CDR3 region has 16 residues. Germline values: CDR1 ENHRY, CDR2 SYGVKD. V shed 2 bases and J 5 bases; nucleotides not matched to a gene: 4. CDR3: CAISEGLAGEVDTQYF. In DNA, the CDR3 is TGTGCCATCAGTGAGGGACTAGCGGGAGAGGTAGATACGCAGTATTTT.

DNA of the CDR3: TGTGCCAGCAGTGCAACCGGGACAGGGGGAACAGATACGCAGTATTTT. Protein: CASSATGTGGTDTQYF. The chain is built from TRBV28 and TRBJ2-3, with 11 bases identical to TRBD1. After removal of 5 bases from V and 3 bases from J, the junction contained 7 bases not matched to a gene. The CDR3 totals 16 residues. Germline-derived CDR1 and CDR2 are MDHEN and SYDVKM.

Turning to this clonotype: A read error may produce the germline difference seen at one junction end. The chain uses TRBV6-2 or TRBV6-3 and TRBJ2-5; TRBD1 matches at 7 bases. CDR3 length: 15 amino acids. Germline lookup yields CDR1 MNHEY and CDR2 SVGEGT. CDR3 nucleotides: TGTGCCAGTAGTTATATCGGGACAGATCAAGAGACCCAGTACTTC. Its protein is CASSYIGTDQETQYF.

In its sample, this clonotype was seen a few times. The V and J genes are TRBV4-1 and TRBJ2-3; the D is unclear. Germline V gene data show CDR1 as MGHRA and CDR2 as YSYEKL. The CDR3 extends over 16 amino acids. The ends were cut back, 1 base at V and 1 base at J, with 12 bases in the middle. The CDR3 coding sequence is TGCGCCAGCAGCCAAGGGAACACCGGAGGCACAGATACGCAGTATTTT. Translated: CASSQGNTGGTDTQYF.

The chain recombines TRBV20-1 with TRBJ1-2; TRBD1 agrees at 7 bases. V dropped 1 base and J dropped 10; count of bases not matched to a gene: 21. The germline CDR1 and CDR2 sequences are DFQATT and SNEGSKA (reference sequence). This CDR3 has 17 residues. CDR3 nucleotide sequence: TGCAGTGCTAGAGGGCGGACAGGAATCCCGAGGATATCGGACTACACCTTC. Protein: CSARGRTGIPRISDYTF.

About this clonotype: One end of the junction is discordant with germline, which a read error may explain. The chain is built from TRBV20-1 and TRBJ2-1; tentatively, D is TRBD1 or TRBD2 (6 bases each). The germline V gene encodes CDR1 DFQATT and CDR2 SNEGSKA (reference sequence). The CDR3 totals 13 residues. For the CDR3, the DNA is TGTAGTGCGGGGATCCAGGGGCCCAATGAGCAGTTCTTC. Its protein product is CSAGIQGPNEQFF.

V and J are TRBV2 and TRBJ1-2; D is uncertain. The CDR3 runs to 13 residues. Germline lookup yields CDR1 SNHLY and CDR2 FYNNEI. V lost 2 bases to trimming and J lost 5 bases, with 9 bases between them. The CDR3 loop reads CASSERQAYGYTF. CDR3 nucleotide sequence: TGTGCCAGCAGTGAACGGCAGGCGTATGGCTACACCTTC.

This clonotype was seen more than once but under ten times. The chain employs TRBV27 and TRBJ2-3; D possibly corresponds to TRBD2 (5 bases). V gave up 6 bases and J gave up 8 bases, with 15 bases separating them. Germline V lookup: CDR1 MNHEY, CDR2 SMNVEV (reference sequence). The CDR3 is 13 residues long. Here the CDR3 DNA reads TGTGCCAGCAGCCGGAGGACGTTAACTACGCAGTATTTT. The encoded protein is CASSRRTLTTQYF.

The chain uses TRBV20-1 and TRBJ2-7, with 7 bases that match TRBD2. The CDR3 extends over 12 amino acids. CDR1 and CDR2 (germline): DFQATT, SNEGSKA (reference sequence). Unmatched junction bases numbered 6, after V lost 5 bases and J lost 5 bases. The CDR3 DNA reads TGCAGTGCTTCTTGGACTAGTGACGAGCAGTACTTC. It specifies CSASWTSDEQYF.

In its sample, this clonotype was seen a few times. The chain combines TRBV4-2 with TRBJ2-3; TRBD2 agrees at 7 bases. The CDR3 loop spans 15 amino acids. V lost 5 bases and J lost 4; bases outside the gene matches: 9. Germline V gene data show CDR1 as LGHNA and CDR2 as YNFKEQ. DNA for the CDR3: TGTGCCAGCAGCTTAAAGCGGGATGTGGCAGATACGCAGTATTTT. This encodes CASSLKRDVADTQYF.

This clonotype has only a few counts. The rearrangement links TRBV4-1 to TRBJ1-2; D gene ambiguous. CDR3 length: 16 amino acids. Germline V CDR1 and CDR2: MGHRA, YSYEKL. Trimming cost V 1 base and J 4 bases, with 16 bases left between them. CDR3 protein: CASSQVGKGNLYGYTF. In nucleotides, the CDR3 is TGCGCCAGCAGCCAAGTAGGGAAAGGAAACCTCTATGGCTACACCTTC.

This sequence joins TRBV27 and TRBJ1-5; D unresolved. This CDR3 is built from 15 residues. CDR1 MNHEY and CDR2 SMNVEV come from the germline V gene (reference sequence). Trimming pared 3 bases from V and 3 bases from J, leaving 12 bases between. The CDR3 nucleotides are TGTGCCAGCAGTTTCACACCGGGAGACAATCAGCCCCAGCATTTT. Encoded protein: CASSFTPGDNQPQHF.

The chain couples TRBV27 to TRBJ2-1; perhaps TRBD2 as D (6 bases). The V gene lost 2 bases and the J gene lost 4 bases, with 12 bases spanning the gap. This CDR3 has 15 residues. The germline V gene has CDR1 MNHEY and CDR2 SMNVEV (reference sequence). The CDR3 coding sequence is TGTGCCAGCAGTTTAGTACTAGCTAGGTACAATGAGCAGTTCTTC. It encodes CASSLVLARYNEQFF.

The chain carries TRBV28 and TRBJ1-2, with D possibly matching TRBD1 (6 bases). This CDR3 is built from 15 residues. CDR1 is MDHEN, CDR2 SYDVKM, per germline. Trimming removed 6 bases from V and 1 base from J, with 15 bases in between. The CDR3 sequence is CASRLAGDFNYGYTF. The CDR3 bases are TGTGCCAGCAGATTGGCAGGGGACTTTAACTATGGCTACACCTTC.

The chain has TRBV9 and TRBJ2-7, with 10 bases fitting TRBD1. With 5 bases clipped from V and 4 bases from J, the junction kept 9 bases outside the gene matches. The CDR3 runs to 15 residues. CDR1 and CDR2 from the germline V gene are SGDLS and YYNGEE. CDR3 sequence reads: CASSEGQGTKYEQYF. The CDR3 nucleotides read TGTGCCAGCAGTGAGGGACAGGGGACAAAATACGAGCAGTACTTC. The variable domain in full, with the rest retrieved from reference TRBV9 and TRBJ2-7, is DSGVTQTPKHLITATGQRVTLRCSPRSGDLSVYWYQQSLDQGLQFLIQYYNGEERAKGNILERFSAQQFPDLHSELNLSSLELGDSALYFCASSEGQGTKYEQYFGPGTRLTVT.

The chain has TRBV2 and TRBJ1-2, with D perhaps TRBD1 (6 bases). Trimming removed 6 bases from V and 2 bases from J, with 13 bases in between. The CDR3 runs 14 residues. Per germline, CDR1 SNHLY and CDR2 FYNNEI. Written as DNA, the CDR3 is TGTGCCAGCAGCACCGGGACACGAAACTATGGCTACACCTTC. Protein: CASSTGTRNYGYTF.

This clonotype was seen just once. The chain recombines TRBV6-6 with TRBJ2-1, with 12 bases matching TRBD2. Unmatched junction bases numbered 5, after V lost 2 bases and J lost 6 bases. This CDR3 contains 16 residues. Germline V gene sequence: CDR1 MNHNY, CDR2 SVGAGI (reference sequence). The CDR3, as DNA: TGTGCCAGCAGTTACGTACTAGCGGGAGGTTCCAATGAGCAGTTCTTC. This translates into CASSYVLAGGSNEQFF.

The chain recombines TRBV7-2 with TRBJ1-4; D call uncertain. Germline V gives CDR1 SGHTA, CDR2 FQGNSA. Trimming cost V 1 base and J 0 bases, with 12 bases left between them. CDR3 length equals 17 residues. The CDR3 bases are TGTGCCAGCAGCTTAGAGCCAGCACACGCAACTAATGAAAAACTGTTTTTT. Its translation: CASSLEPAHATNEKLFF.

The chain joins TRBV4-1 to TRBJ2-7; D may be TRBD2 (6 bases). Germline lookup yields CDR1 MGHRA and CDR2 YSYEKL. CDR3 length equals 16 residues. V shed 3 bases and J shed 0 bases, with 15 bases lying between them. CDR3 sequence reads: CASSHPGTAYSYEQYF. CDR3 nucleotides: TGCGCCAGCAGCCACCCCGGGACTGCCTACTCCTACGAGCAGTACTTC.

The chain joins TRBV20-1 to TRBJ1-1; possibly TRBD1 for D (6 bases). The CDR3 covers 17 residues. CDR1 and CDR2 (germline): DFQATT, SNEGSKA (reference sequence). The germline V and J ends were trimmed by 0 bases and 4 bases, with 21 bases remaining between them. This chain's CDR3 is CSARDRGAGDRSTEAFF. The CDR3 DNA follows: TGCAGTGCTAGAGACCGGGGGGCTGGGGATAGGAGCACTGAAGCTTTCTTT.

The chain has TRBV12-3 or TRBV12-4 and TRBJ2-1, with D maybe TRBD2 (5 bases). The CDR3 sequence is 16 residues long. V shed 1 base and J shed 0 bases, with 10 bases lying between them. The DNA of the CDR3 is TGTGCCAGCAGTTTAGAGGGCGGGCTCTCCTACAATGAGCAGTTCTTC. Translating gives CASSLEGGLSYNEQFF.

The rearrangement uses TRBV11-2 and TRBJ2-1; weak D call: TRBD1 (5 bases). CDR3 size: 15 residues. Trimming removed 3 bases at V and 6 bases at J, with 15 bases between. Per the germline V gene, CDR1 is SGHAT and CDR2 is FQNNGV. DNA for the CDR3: TGTGCCAGCAGCTTCGTACTCAGGGTCGGCAATGAGCAGTTCTTC. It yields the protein CASSFVLRVGNEQFF.

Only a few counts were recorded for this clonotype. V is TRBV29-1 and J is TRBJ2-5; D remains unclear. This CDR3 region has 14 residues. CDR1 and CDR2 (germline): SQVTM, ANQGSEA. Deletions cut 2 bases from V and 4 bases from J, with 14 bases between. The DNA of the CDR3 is TGCAGCGTTGAAAGTCGGCAGACTTTAGAGACCCAGTACTTC. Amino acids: CSVESRQTLETQYF.

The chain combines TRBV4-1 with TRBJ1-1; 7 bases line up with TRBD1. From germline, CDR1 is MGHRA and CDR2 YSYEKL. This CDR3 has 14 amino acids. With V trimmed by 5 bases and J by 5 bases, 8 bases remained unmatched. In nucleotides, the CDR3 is TGCGCCAGCAGCTACACGGGACAGACGACTGAAGCTTTCTTT. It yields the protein CASSYTGQTTEAFF.